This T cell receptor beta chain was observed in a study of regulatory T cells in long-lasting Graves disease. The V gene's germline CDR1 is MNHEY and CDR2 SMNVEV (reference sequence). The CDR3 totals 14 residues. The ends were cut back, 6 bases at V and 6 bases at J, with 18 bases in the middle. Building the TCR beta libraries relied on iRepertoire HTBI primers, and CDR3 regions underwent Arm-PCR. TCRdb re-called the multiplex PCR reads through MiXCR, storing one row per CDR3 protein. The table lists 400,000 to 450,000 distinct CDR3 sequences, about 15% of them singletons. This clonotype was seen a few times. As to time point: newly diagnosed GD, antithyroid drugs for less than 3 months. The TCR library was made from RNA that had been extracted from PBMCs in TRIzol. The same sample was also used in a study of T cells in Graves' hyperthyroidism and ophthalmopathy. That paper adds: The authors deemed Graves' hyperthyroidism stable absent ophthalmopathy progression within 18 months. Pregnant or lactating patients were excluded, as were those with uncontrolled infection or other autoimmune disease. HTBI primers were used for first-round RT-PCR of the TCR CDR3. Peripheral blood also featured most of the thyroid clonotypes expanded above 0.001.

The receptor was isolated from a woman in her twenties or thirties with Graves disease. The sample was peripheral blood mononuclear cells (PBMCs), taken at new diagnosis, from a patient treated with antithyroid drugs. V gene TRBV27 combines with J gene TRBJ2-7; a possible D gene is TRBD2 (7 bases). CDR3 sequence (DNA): TGTGCCAGCAGACGGGGGGCCTTAACCCGCGAGCAGTACTTC. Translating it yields CASRRGALTREQYF.